A selection of T cell receptor beta chains follows, all from one sample in a study of blood T cells in healthy people across ages. MiXCR, applied by TCRdb to the 5' RACE reads, yields one record per CDR3 protein. Of around 1,000,000 distinct CDR3 sequences listed, roughly two fifths were seen once; the top ten hold around 13%. Specimen: blood. The receptors shown here come from a man between 18 and 29 years old in good health. Both conserved end residues are part of each CDR3. The order of the fields is V gene, J gene, clone size, D gene, CDR3 protein, CDR3 DNA. The D gene is left open where the match is weak. Only some rows state a clone size, as once, few, many or a class for expanded clones.

TRBV4-3	TRBJ1-5	few	-	CASSQAVGVGQPQHF	TGCGCCAGCAGCCAAGCGGTAGGGGTTGGTCAGCCCCAGCATTTT
TRBV7-2	TRBJ1-5	-	TRBD1	CASSGTGGSHSNQPQHF	TGTGCCAGCAGTGGGACAGGGGGGTCACATAGCAATCAGCCCCAGCATTTT
TRBV18	TRBJ1-5	-	-	CASSPTTGNSNQPQHF	TGTGCCAGCTCACCGACGACAGGAAATAGCAATCAGCCCCAGCATTTT
TRBV10-3	TRBJ1-2	-	TRBD1	CAISDPATGDYGYTF	TGTGCCATCAGTGATCCCGCGACAGGGGACTATGGCTACACCTTC
TRBV20-1	TRBJ1-5	few	-	CSARLGEQPQHF	TGCAGTGCTAGACTAGGGGAGCAGCCCCAGCATTTT
TRBV7-2	TRBJ2-3	-	-	CASSLIRFNPGDTQYF	TGTGCCAGCAGCTTAATACGATTCAATCCGGGAGATACGCAGTATTTT
TRBV24-1	TRBJ2-3	-	-	CATSDPSTGLTQGPTDTQYF	TGTGCCACCAGTGATCCTTCTACCGGGCTAACACAGGGCCCCACAGATACGCAGTATTTT
TRBV29-1	TRBJ2-1	many	-	CSVGAVLSFNEQFF	TGCAGCGTTGGGGCTGTACTAAGTTTCAATGAGCAGTTCTTC
TRBV10-3	TRBJ2-1	-	TRBD1	CAIGPRTGEETQFF	TGTGCCATCGGGCCACGGACAGGGGAAGAGACCCAGTTCTTC
TRBV11-2	TRBJ2-3	-	TRBD2	CASRLSGGAGTDTQYF	TGTGCCAGCCGATTGAGCGGGGGGGCCGGCACAGATACGCAGTATTTT
TRBV27	TRBJ1-2	few	-	CASSFREEGHYGYTF	TGTGCCAGCAGTTTTAGGGAGGAGGGACACTATGGCTACACCTTC
TRBV11-2	TRBJ2-1	-	-	CASSLGTYGSYNEQFF	TGTGCCAGCAGCTTAGGAACGTACGGCTCCTACAATGAGCAGTTCTTC
TRBV19	TRBJ2-5	few	-	CASTTRGPGTQYF	TGTGCGAGCACGACGCGAGGGCCGGGGACCCAGTACTTC
TRBV29-1	TRBJ1-5	-	TRBD1	CSVADRGSFQPRHF	TGCAGCGTCGCAGACAGGGGAAGCTTTCAGCCCCGGCATTTT
TRBV6-2/TRBV6-3	TRBJ2-7	-	-	CASRRAEAYDNEQYF	TGTGCCAGCAGACGAGCAGAAGCTTATGACAATGAGCAGTACTTC
TRBV4-2	TRBJ2-5	-	-	CASSQGGQTASEETQYF	TGTGCCAGCAGCCAAGGGGGCCAGACAGCCTCGGAAGAGACCCAGTACTTC
TRBV6-6	TRBJ1-5	-	-	CASSKQGIQHF	TGTGCCAGCAGCAAACAGGGTATACAGCATTTT
TRBV5-6	TRBJ1-2	few	TRBD1	CASSLIGTGNYGYTF	TGTGCCAGCAGCTTGATCGGGACAGGGAACTATGGCTACACCTTC
TRBV6-1	TRBJ2-1	-	-	CASSSNTESSYNEQFF	TGTGCCAGCAGTTCCAACACGGAGAGCTCCTACAATGAGCAGTTCTTC
TRBV5-6	TRBJ2-1	-	-	CASSFPRQTREYNEQFF	TGTGCCAGCAGCTTCCCCCGACAGACCCGAGAATACAATGAGCAGTTCTTC
TRBV7-2	TRBJ2-5	-	TRBD1	CASSLDRTGQETQYF	TGTGCCAGCAGCTTAGATCGGACAGGACAAGAGACCCAGTACTTC
TRBV5-5	TRBJ2-2	-	-	CASSLMGANTGELFF	TGTGCCAGCAGCTTGATGGGGGCGAACACCGGGGAGCTGTTTTTT
TRBV4-1	TRBJ1-2	-	-	CASSYPSAGVGGYTF	TGCGCCAGCAGCTACCCCTCGGCAGGGGTTGGCGGCTACACCTTC
TRBV5-1	TRBJ1-2	few	-	CASTQGPSKLDGYTF	TGCGCCAGCACCCAGGGACCTTCTAAACTCGATGGCTACACCTTC
TRBV24-1	TRBJ1-6	many	TRBD1	CATRNRDRDNSPLHF	TGTGCCACCAGGAACCGGGACAGGGATAATTCACCCCTCCACTTT
TRBV5-1	TRBJ1-2	-	TRBD1	CASSSRQGPSNYGYTF	TGCGCCAGCAGCTCCAGACAGGGGCCTTCTAACTATGGCTACACCTTC
TRBV5-1	TRBJ2-7	-	-	CASSLEASSYNEQYF	TGCGCCAGCAGCTTGGAGGCCAGCTCCTACAATGAGCAGTACTTC
TRBV5-1	TRBJ1-6	few	TRBD1	CANSSQGSSYNSPLHF	TGCGCCAACAGCTCACAGGGGAGCTCCTATAATTCACCCCTCCACTTT